This T cell receptor beta chain was captured in a study of blood T cell repertoires in COVID-19. Study details: Samples representing acute and convalescent COVID-19 were sourced from the United States, Italy and Spain. The cDNA or gDNA used as material had been derived from T cells, B-cell-depleted T cells, or PBMCs.

This clone has just one count. How the authors handled the data: Quantification of nucleated cells was approximated via reference gene primer amplification. Sequencing was performed with immunoSEQ multiplex PCR; in TCRdb, only in-frame clones are kept and a portion is missing. The V and J calls and the clone size are those of that table, but D and trimming were determined from the DNA. The repertoire holds 200,000 to 250,000 clones, with 65% to 90% as singletons. Material: peripheral blood. This TCR came from a woman in her forties or fifties with acute or convalescent COVID-19.

CDR3 DNA: TGTGCCAGCAGCCAAGTGGGCCGTAATTCACCCCTCCACTTT. Protein: CASSQVGRNSPLHF. The chain combines TRBV3-1 (or the pseudogene TRBV3-2) with TRBJ1-6; D is unresolved. Between the trimmed V and J ends, which lost 1 base and 6 bases, there was a span of 7 bases. The CDR3 length is 14 residues. Per germline, CDR1 LGHDT and CDR2 YNNKEL (reference sequence).